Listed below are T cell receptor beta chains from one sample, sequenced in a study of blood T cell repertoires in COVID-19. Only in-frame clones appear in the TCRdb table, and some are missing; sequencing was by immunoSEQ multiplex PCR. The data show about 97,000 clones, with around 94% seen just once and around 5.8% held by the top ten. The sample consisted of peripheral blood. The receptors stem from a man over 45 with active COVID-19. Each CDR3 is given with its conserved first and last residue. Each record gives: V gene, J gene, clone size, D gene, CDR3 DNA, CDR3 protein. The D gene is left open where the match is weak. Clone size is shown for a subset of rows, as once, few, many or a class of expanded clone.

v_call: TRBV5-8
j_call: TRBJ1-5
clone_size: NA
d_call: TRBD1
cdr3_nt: TGTGCCAGCAGCATCGGGACAGGGGTAGGGCAGCCCCAGCATTTT
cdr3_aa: CASSIGTGVGQPQHF

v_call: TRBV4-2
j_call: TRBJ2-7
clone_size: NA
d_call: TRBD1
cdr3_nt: TGTGCCAGCAGCCAAACCGGGACAGGGAGGTACGAGCAGTACTTC
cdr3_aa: CASSQTGTGRYEQYF

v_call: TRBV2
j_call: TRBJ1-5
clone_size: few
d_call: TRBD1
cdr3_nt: TGTGCCAGCAGTGAAGGAGGGACAGAAGATCAGCCCCAGCATTTT
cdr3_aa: CASSEGGTEDQPQHF

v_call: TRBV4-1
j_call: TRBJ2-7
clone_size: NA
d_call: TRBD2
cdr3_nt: TGCGCCAGCAGCTTTCAAGCGGGGTGGGTCTACGAGCAGTACTTC
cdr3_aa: CASSFQAGWVYEQYF

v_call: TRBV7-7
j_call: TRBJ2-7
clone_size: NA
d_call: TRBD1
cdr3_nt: TGTGCTAGCAGCTTCCGACAGGGATACGAGCAGTACTTC
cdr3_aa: CASSFRQGYEQYF

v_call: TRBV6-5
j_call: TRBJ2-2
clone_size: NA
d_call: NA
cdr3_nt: TGTGCCAGTACGACTTCAAACACCGGGGAGCTGTTTTTT
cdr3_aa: CASTTSNTGELFF

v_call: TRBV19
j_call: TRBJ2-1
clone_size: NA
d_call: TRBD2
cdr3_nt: TGTGCCAGTAGCACAGGGCTAGCGGGAGCGGGTGAGCAGTTCTTC
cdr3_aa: CASSTGLAGAGEQFF

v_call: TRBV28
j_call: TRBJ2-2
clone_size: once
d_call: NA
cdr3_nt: TGTGCCAGCAGGGCCAGGGGGCGGTCTAGCGGTGAGGAGGTGCTGTTTTTT
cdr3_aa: CASRARGRSSGEEVLFF

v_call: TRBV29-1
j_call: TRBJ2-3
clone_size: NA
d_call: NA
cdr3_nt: TGCAGCGTTGAAGATCTTGTAACAGATACGCAGTATTTT
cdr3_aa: CSVEDLVTDTQYF

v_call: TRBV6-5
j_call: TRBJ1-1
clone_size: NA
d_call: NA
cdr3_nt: TGTGCCAGCAATCAGGCGGGTGAAGCTTTCTTT
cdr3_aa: CASNQAGEAFF

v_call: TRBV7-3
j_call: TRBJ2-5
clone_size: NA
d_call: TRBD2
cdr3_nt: TGTGCCAGGGTTCCGCAGAGCCCTAGCGGGAAAGAGACCCAGTACTTC
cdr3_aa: CARVPQSPSGKETQYF

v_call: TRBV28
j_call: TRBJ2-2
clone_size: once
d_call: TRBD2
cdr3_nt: TGTGCCAGCACCTATTCGGGACTAGCGACCGGGGAGCTGTTTTTT
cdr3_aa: CASTYSGLATGELFF

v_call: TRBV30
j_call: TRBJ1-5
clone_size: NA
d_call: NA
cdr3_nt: TGTGCCTGGAGTTACCGGGACTCCTATAGCAATCAGCCCCAGCATTTT
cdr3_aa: CAWSYRDSYSNQPQHF

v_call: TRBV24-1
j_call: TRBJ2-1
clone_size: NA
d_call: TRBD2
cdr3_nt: TGTGCCACCAGTGACGGACTAGCGGGGAGCTCCTACAATGAGCAGTTCTTC
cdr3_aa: CATSDGLAGSSYNEQFF

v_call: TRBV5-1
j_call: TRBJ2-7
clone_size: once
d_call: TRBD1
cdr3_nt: TGCGCCAGCGGCAGCGGACAGGGGGCCACCTACGAGCAGTACTTC
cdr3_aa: CASGSGQGATYEQYF

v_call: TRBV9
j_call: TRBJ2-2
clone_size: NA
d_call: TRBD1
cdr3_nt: TGTGCCAGCAGGACAGGGGGCACCGGGGAGCTGTTTTTT
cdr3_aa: CASRTGGTGELFF

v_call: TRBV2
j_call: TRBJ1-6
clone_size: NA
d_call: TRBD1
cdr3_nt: TGTGCCAGCAGTCGTGACAGGGGAGGCTCCTATAATTCACCCCTCCACTTT
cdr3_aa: CASSRDRGGSYNSPLHF

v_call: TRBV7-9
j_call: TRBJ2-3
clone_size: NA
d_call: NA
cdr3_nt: TGTGCCAGCAGCTTAGGGAGGGCGCGGGGCACAGATACGCAGTATTTT
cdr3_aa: CASSLGRARGTDTQYF

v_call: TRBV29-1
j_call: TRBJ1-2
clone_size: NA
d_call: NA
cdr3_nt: TGCAGCGTTGGGACTCAACCCTTCAACTATGGCTACACCTTC
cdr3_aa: CSVGTQPFNYGYTF

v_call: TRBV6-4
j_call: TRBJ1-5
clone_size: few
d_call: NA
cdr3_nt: TGTGCCAGGGTTTCTGGCAGGGGAACCAATCAGCCCCAGCATTTT
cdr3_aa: CARVSGRGTNQPQHF

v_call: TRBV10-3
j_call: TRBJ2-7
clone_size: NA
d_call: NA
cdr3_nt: TGTGCCACCACCCTAGGCCCCGGTGATTCCTACGAGCAGTACTTC
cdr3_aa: CATTLGPGDSYEQYF

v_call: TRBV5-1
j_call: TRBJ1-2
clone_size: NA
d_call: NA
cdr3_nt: TGCGCCAGCAGCACAGGCGACTATGGCTACACCTTC
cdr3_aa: CASSTGDYGYTF

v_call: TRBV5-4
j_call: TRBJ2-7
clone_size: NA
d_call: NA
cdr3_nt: TGTGCCAGCAGCGGAGGTGAGCGGACCTACGAGCAGTACTTC
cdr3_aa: CASSGGERTYEQYF

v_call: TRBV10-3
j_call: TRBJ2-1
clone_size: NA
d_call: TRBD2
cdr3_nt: TGTGCCATCAGTGTTAAAGGGGCTAGCGGGAGTGACGAGCAGTTCTTC
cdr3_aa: CAISVKGASGSDEQFF

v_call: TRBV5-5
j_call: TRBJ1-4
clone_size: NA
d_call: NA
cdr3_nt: TGTGCCAGCAGCTTGGCCAGGAACACCCAACGGAAGGAAAAACTGTTTTTT
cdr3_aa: CASSLARNTQRKEKLFF

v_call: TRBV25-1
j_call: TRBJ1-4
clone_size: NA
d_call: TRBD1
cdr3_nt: TGTGCCAGCAGTGAAGGACAGGTCGCAACTAATGAAAAACTGTTTTTT
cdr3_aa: CASSEGQVATNEKLFF

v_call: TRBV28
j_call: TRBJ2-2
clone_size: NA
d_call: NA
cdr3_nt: TGTGCCAGCATCTACGGTTCGAACACCGGGGAGCTGTTTTTT
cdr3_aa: CASIYGSNTGELFF

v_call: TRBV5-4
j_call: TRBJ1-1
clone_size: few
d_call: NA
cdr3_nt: TGTGCCAGCAGCTCACAGACGAACACTGAAGCTTTCTTT
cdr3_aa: CASSSQTNTEAFF

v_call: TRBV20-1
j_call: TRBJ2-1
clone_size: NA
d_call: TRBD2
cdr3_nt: TGCAGTGCTAGTCTGACTAGCAGTCGTAATGAGCAGTTCTTC
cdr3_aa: CSASLTSSRNEQFF

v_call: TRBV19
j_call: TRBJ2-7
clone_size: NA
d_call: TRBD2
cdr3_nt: TGTGCCAGTAGTGCGGGACTAGCGCCCACCTACGAGCAGTACTTC
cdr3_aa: CASSAGLAPTYEQYF

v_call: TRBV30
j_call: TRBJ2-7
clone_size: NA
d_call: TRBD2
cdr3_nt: TGTGCCTGGAGTACCTTCCCCCTAGCGGGAGTTCACGAGCAGTACTTC
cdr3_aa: CAWSTFPLAGVHEQYF

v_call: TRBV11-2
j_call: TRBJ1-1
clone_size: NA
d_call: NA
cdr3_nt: TGTGCCAGCAGCTTTGGAGAAAACACTGAAGCTTTCTTT
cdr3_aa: CASSFGENTEAFF

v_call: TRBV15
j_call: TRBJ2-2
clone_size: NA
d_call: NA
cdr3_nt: TGTGCCACCAGCTCCGCACGGCCTAATCACTTGGTGCGCATAGGAGGGACCGGGGAGCTGTTTTTT
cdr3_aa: CATSSARPNHLVRIGGTGELFF

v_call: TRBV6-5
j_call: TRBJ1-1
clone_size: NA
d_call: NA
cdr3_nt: TGTGCCAGCAGCTCACAGGGTATGAACACTGAAGCTTTCTTT
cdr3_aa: CASSSQGMNTEAFF

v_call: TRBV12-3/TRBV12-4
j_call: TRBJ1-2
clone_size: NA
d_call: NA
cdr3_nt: TGTGCCAGCACCCCCGACTGGGGCGGCTACACCTTC
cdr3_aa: CASTPDWGGYTF

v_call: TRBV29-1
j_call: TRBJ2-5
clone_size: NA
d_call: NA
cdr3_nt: TGCAGCGTTCTGTCCAGGGTTGAGACCCAGTACTTC
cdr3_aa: CSVLSRVETQYF

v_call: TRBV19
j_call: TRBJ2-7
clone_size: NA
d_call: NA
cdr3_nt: TGTGCCAGTACCCCGGGGGACAGAGACTCCTACGAGCAGTACTTC
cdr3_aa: CASTPGDRDSYEQYF

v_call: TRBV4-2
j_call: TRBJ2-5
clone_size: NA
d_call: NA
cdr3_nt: TGTGCCAGCAGCCCTCGGGACTCAGAGACCCAGTACTTC
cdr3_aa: CASSPRDSETQYF

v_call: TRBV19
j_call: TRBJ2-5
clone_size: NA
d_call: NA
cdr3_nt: TGTGCCAGTAGTATTGCGGCAGCTCGCCAAGGGACCCAGTACTTC
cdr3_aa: CASSIAAARQGTQYF

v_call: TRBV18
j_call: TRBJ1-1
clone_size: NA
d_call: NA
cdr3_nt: TGTGCCAGCTCACCAAACCCCCGGTCCGGGGCTTTCTTT
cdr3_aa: CASSPNPRSGAFF

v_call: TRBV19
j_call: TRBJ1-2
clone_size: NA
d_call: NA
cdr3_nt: TGTGCCAGTAGTATAGGAATCGGGGTGAGCGGCTACACCTTC
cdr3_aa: CASSIGIGVSGYTF

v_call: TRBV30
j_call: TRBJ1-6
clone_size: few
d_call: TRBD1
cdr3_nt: TGTGCCTGGAGTGGGGACAGGGGAGGTTCACCCCTCCACTTT
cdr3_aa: CAWSGDRGGSPLHF

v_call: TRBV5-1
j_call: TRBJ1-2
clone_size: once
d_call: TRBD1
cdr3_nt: TGCGCCAGCAGCGTACTGGGACAGGGGGCCGGCGGCTACACCTTC
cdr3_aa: CASSVLGQGAGGYTF

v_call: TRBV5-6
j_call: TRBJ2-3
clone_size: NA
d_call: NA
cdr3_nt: TGTGCCAGCAGCTCACCGCTGGAGCGCGGCACAGATACGCAGTATTTT
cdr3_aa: CASSSPLERGTDTQYF

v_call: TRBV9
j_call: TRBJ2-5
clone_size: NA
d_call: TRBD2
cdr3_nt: TGTGCCAGCAGCGACCGACTAGCGGGAGAGACCCAGTACTTC
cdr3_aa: CASSDRLAGETQYF

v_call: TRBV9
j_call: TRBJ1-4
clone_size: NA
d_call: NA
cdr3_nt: TGTGCCAGCAGCCCCCGGGAGGGGCCTACAACTAATGAAAAACTGTTTTTT
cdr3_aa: CASSPREGPTTNEKLFF

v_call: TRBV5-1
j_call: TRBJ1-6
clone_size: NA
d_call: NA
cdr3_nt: TGCGCCAGCAGCTTGGCTGGGGGCGATAATTCACCCCTCCACTTT
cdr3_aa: CASSLAGGDNSPLHF

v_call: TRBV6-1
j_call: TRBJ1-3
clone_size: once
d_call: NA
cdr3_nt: TGTGCCAGCAGTGGGGGACATCTGAACTCTGGAAACACCATATATTTT
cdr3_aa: CASSGGHLNSGNTIYF

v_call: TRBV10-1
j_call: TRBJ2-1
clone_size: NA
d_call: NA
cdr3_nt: TGCGCCAGCAGTGGGCCTGGGGGGGCTTCGGCCAGGAATGAGCAGTTCTTC
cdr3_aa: CASSGPGGASARNEQFF

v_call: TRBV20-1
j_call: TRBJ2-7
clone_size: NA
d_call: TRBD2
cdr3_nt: TGCAGTGCCAGTCGACTAGCGGACTTTGCTGCCTACGAGCAGTACTTC
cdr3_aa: CSASRLADFAAYEQYF

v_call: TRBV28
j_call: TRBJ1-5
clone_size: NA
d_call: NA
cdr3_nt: TGTGCCAGCAGCCCTATGCTTAGCAATCAGCCCCAGCATTTT
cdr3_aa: CASSPMLSNQPQHF

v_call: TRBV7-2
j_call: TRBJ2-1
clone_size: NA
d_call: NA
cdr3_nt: TGTGCCAGCAGCTGGCGTATCGACACTCCAAATGAGCAGTTCTTC
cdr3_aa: CASSWRIDTPNEQFF

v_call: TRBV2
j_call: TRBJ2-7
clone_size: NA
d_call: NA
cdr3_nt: TGTGCCAGCAGACAAGACAGCTCCTACGAGCAGTACTTC
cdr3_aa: CASRQDSSYEQYF

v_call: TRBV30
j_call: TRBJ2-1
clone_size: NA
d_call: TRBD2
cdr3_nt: TGTGCCTGGAGTGCGACCCTAGCGGGAGTCAATGAGCAGTTCTTC
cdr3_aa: CAWSATLAGVNEQFF

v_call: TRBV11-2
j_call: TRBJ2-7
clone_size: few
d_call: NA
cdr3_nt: TGTGCCAGCAGCCCCGTCCTAACAGCCTACGAGCAGTACTTC
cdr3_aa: CASSPVLTAYEQYF